This is a list of T cell receptor beta chains from one sample in a study of blood T cell repertoires in COVID-19. The protocol was immunoSEQ multiplex PCR, while the TCRdb copy is restricted to in-frame clones and leaves out a portion. The profile shows 40,000 to 65,000 clones, more than 80% of them singletons. Source material: peripheral blood. The receptors come from an elderly man with acute or convalescent COVID-19. The conserved cysteine and the conserved F or W are not part of the CDR3 here. The order of the fields is J gene, V gene, D gene, CDR3 protein. A D gene is named only where the DNA matches it firmly.

j_gene: TRBJ2-1; v_gene: TRBV24-1; d_gene: .; CDR3aa: ATSDFHSTDEQF
j_gene: TRBJ2-1; v_gene: TRBV6-2/TRBV6-3; d_gene: TRBD2; CDR3aa: ASSNQPPGTSGGSRRNEQF
j_gene: TRBJ1-1; v_gene: TRBV18; d_gene: .; CDR3aa: ASSPPDRMNTEAF
j_gene: TRBJ2-1; v_gene: TRBV11-2; d_gene: TRBD2; CDR3aa: ASIPLGTRQLDEQF
j_gene: TRBJ1-2; v_gene: TRBV13; d_gene: TRBD1; CDR3aa: ASSPNRGLGGYT
j_gene: TRBJ1-1; v_gene: TRBV5-8; d_gene: TRBD1; CDR3aa: ASSTGTGGVTEAF
j_gene: TRBJ2-3; v_gene: TRBV7-6; d_gene: TRBD1; CDR3aa: ASTSGQGAFADTQY
j_gene: TRBJ1-1; v_gene: TRBV11-1; d_gene: TRBD1; CDR3aa: ASSFPGQGMNTEAF
j_gene: TRBJ2-4; v_gene: TRBV3-1/TRBV3-2; d_gene: TRBD2; CDR3aa: ASTLTSGETKNIQY
j_gene: TRBJ1-1; v_gene: TRBV9; d_gene: TRBD1; CDR3aa: ASSSLGDRVTEAF
j_gene: TRBJ1-3; v_gene: TRBV18; d_gene: .; CDR3aa: ASSALGGRRPDTIY
j_gene: TRBJ2-7; v_gene: TRBV29-1; d_gene: TRBD1; CDR3aa: SVKGGRTYEQY
j_gene: TRBJ1-2; v_gene: TRBV19; d_gene: .; CDR3aa: ASSIEAAGYDYGYT
j_gene: TRBJ1-1; v_gene: TRBV18; d_gene: .; CDR3aa: ASSPLFGGNTEAF
j_gene: TRBJ2-2; v_gene: TRBV2; d_gene: .; CDR3aa: ASRRQPNTGELF
j_gene: TRBJ1-5; v_gene: TRBV30; d_gene: .; CDR3aa: AWSRGLREQPQH
j_gene: TRBJ2-1; v_gene: TRBV12-3/TRBV12-4; d_gene: TRBD1; CDR3aa: ASTGDHEQF
j_gene: TRBJ2-5; v_gene: TRBV25-1; d_gene: .; CDR3aa: ASSEFRAFETQY
j_gene: TRBJ1-5; v_gene: TRBV10-2; d_gene: .; CDR3aa: ASSVGGGPHQPQH
j_gene: TRBJ2-3; v_gene: TRBV5-1; d_gene: TRBD2; CDR3aa: ASSLGFSGGGPDTQY
j_gene: TRBJ2-7; v_gene: TRBV11-2; d_gene: .; CDR3aa: ASSLGGGQSSYEQY
j_gene: TRBJ1-6; v_gene: TRBV7-2; d_gene: .; CDR3aa: ASSLQGPQGNSPLH
j_gene: TRBJ2-2; v_gene: TRBV19; d_gene: .; CDR3aa: ASSRNRAGELF
j_gene: TRBJ2-7; v_gene: TRBV19; d_gene: TRBD1; CDR3aa: ASSIGATGGGEQY
j_gene: TRBJ1-5; v_gene: TRBV6-5; d_gene: .; CDR3aa: ASQGRGNQPQH
j_gene: TRBJ1-1; v_gene: TRBV5-1; d_gene: .; CDR3aa: ASSWEGGPTEAF
j_gene: TRBJ2-3; v_gene: TRBV4-3; d_gene: .; CDR3aa: ASSQTHARTDTQY
j_gene: TRBJ1-2; v_gene: TRBV13; d_gene: .; CDR3aa: ASSLGQGGYT
j_gene: TRBJ1-2; v_gene: TRBV19; d_gene: TRBD1; CDR3aa: ATSGTANYGYT